This is a list of T cell receptor beta chains from one sample in a study of PD-1 blockade in classical Hodgkin lymphoma. Sequenced by immunoSEQ multiplex PCR; TCRdb stores in-frame clones only, minus some. The table has approximately 21,000 clones, 74% seen once. Source: peripheral blood mononuclear cells (PBMCs), taken at baseline. Receptors were obtained from a human donor with classical Hodgkin lymphoma. The CDR3 runs from the conserved cysteine through the conserved F or W. D genes are given only for firm matches. The size entry is marked missing in some rows and otherwise reads once, few, many or a size class.

CDR3: CASMQYSNQPQHF; DNA: TGTGCCAGCATGCAATATAGCAATCAGCCCCAGCATTTT; V: TRBV7-8; D: .; J: TRBJ1-5; length: 13; size: once
CDR3: CASSQLAGGLYEQFF; DNA: TGTGCCAGCAGCCAACTAGCGGGAGGGCTATATGAGCAGTTCTTC; V: TRBV4-2; D: TRBD2; J: TRBJ2-1; length: 15; size: .
CDR3: CAKPKEGDETQYF; DNA: TGTGCCAAACCTAAAGAGGGGGACGAGACCCAGTACTTC; V: TRBV9; D: .; J: TRBJ2-5; length: 13; size: .
CDR3: CSVRGSSGANVLTF; DNA: TGCAGCGTGCGGGGGTCCTCTGGGGCCAACGTCCTGACTTTC; V: TRBV29-1; D: TRBD2; J: TRBJ2-6; length: 14; size: .
CDR3: CASSLGLIAYEQYF; DNA: TGTGCCAGCAGCTTAGGACTAATCGCCTACGAGCAGTACTTC; V: TRBV11-2; D: .; J: TRBJ2-7; length: 14; size: .
CDR3: CASTVNNSPLHF; DNA: TGTGCCAGTACCGTAAATAATTCACCCCTCCACTTT; V: TRBV19; D: .; J: TRBJ1-6; length: 12; size: .
CDR3: CASSLPSRNTIYF; DNA: TGTGCCAGCAGCTTACCCTCCAGGAACACCATATATTTT; V: TRBV13; D: .; J: TRBJ1-3; length: 13; size: .
CDR3: CASSGGTVYGYTF; DNA: TGTGCCAGCAGCGGGGGGACAGTCTATGGCTACACCTTC; V: TRBV9; D: TRBD1; J: TRBJ1-2; length: 13; size: .
CDR3: CASSLAKGRPTWQFF; DNA: TGTGCCAGCAGCTTGGCCAAAGGGCGACCAACCTGGCAGTTCTTC; V: TRBV5-5; D: .; J: TRBJ2-1; length: 15; size: .
CDR3: CASSLAGAPTDTQYF; DNA: TGTGCCAGCAGCTTAGCGGGAGCTCCCACAGATACGCAGTATTTT; V: TRBV11-3; D: .; J: TRBJ2-3; length: 15; size: .
CDR3: CASSWGPNYSNQPQHF; DNA: TGTGCCAGCAGCTGGGGACCGAACTATAGCAATCAGCCCCAGCATTTT; V: TRBV5-6; D: .; J: TRBJ1-5; length: 16; size: .
CDR3: CASSQGVFIDTQYF; DNA: TGTGCCAGCAGCCAGGGGGTGTTCATAGATACGCAGTATTTT; V: TRBV9; D: TRBD1; J: TRBJ2-3; length: 14; size: .
CDR3: CASSLGWTENTEAFF; DNA: TGCGCCAGCAGCTTGGGTTGGACCGAGAACACTGAAGCTTTCTTT; V: TRBV5-1; D: .; J: TRBJ1-1; length: 15; size: .
CDR3: CAGQGWGDYEQYF; DNA: TGTGCCGGACAGGGCTGGGGTGACTACGAGCAGTACTTC; V: TRBV28; D: TRBD1; J: TRBJ2-7; length: 13; size: .
CDR3: CASRELTNEQFF; DNA: TGTGCCAGCAGGGAGCTAACCAATGAGCAGTTCTTC; V: TRBV11-3; D: .; J: TRBJ2-1; length: 12; size: .
CDR3: CAIEGGYNSPLHF; DNA: TGTGCCATCGAGGGGGGGTATAATTCACCCCTCCACTTT; V: TRBV10-3; D: .; J: TRBJ1-6; length: 13; size: .
CDR3: CASSTHTSYEQYF; DNA: TGTGCCAGCAGCACGCACACAAGCTACGAGCAGTACTTC; V: TRBV7-6; D: .; J: TRBJ2-7; length: 13; size: .
CDR3: CASSERPGHESPLHF; DNA: TGTGCCAGCAGTGAACGTCCGGGACACGAGTCACCCCTCCACTTT; V: TRBV6-1; D: .; J: TRBJ1-6; length: 15; size: few
CDR3: CASSSVKGAPNYGYTF; DNA: TGTGCCAGCAGTTCCGTAAAGGGGGCTCCTAACTATGGCTACACCTTC; V: TRBV27; D: TRBD1; J: TRBJ1-2; length: 16; size: .
CDR3: CASSSVGPYEQYF; DNA: TGTGCCAGCAGCTCAGTAGGGCCCTACGAGCAGTACTTC; V: TRBV7-4; D: .; J: TRBJ2-7; length: 13; size: .
CDR3: CSARFSPGAFF; DNA: TGCAGTGCTAGATTCAGCCCCGGGGCGTTCTTC; V: TRBV20-1; D: .; J: TRBJ2-1; length: 11; size: .
CDR3: CASSLVVGESYEQYF; DNA: TGTGCCAGCAGCTTAGTAGTCGGTGAGTCCTACGAGCAGTACTTC; V: TRBV7-2; D: .; J: TRBJ2-7; length: 15; size: .
CDR3: CAWLTGSGYTF; DNA: TGTGCCTGGCTCACAGGGTCGGGCTACACCTTC; V: TRBV30; D: .; J: TRBJ1-2; length: 11; size: few
CDR3: CASSFPGTGAYEQYF; DNA: TGTGCCAGCAGCTTCCCCGGGACAGGCGCCTACGAGCAGTACTTC; V: TRBV5-4; D: TRBD1; J: TRBJ2-7; length: 15; size: .
CDR3: CASSVGQGAFTGELFF; DNA: TGTGCCAGCAGCGTCGGACAGGGGGCATTCACCGGGGAGCTGTTTTTT; V: TRBV9; D: TRBD1; J: TRBJ2-2; length: 16; size: .
CDR3: CASSLDREVTYEQYF; DNA: TGTGCCAGCAGCTTAGATCGGGAGGTCACCTACGAGCAGTACTTC; V: TRBV11-2; D: TRBD2; J: TRBJ2-7; length: 15; size: .
CDR3: CASSLWTANSPLHF; DNA: TGCGCCAGCAGCCTTTGGACGGCGAATTCACCCCTCCACTTT; V: TRBV5-1; D: .; J: TRBJ1-6; length: 14; size: .
CDR3: CASSGGVAGAGTDTQYF; DNA: TGCGCCAGCAGTGGGGGGGTAGCGGGGGCAGGAACAGATACGCAGTATTTT; V: TRBV10-1; D: TRBD2; J: TRBJ2-3; length: 17; size: once
CDR3: CASSQDSHEVSGNTIYF; DNA: TGCGCCAGCAGCCAAGATTCGCACGAAGTCTCTGGAAACACCATATATTTT; V: TRBV4-3; D: .; J: TRBJ1-3; length: 17; size: .
CDR3: CASSFLTSGGQFF; DNA: TGTGCCAGCAGCTTCCTTACGTCCGGGGGGCAGTTCTTC; V: TRBV7-9; D: .; J: TRBJ2-1; length: 13; size: .
CDR3: CASSEGLGYDEQYF; DNA: TGTGCCAGCAGTGAGGGACTAGGCTATGACGAGCAGTACTTC; V: TRBV6-6; D: TRBD2; J: TRBJ2-7; length: 14; size: .
CDR3: CASSLGGTGEEKLFF; DNA: TGCGCCAGCAGCTTGGGCGGGACAGGGGAGGAAAAACTGTTTTTT; V: TRBV5-1; D: TRBD1; J: TRBJ1-4; length: 15; size: few
CDR3: CASSLVFPGGTDTQYF; DNA: TGTGCCAGCAGCTTAGTCTTTCCTGGGGGCACAGATACGCAGTATTTT; V: TRBV7-8; D: .; J: TRBJ2-3; length: 16; size: .
CDR3: CASSLDLGEETQYF; DNA: TGCGCCAGCAGCTTGGATCTGGGTGAAGAGACCCAGTACTTC; V: TRBV5-1; D: .; J: TRBJ2-5; length: 14; size: once
CDR3: CATTSGANVLTF; DNA: TGTGCTACTACCTCTGGGGCCAACGTCCTGACTTTC; V: TRBV30; D: .; J: TRBJ2-6; length: 12; size: .
CDR3: CASSLDTHPDGYTF; DNA: TGTGCCAGCAGCTTAGATACACACCCGGATGGCTACACCTTC; V: TRBV7-9; D: .; J: TRBJ1-2; length: 14; size: .
CDR3: CASSPPEGLYTF; DNA: TGTGCCAGCTCACCACCGGAGGGACTCTACACCTTC; V: TRBV18; D: .; J: TRBJ1-2; length: 12; size: .
CDR3: CASSQVHGNTGELFF; DNA: TGCGCCAGCAGCCAAGTCCACGGGAACACCGGGGAGCTGTTTTTT; V: TRBV4-3; D: .; J: TRBJ2-2; length: 15; size: .